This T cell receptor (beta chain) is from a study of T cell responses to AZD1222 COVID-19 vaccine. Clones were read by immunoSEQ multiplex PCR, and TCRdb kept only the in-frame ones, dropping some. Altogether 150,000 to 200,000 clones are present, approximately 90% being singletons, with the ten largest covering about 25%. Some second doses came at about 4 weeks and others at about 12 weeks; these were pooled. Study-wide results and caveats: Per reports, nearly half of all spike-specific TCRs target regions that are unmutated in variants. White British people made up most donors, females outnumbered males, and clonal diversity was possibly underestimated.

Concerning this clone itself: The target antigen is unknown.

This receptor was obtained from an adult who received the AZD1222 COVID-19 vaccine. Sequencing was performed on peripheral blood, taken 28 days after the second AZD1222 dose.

The CDR3 sequence: CSVDPGRSNYGYTF. The DNA for the CDR3 is TGCAGCGTTGACCCGGGACGGAGTAACTATGGCTACACCTTC. The chain joins TRBV29-1 to TRBJ1-2; D is perhaps TRBD1 (5 bases). V was cut by 3 bases and J by 1 base, with 12 bases left in between. The CDR3 totals 14 residues. Per germline, CDR1 SQVTM and CDR2 ANQGSEA.